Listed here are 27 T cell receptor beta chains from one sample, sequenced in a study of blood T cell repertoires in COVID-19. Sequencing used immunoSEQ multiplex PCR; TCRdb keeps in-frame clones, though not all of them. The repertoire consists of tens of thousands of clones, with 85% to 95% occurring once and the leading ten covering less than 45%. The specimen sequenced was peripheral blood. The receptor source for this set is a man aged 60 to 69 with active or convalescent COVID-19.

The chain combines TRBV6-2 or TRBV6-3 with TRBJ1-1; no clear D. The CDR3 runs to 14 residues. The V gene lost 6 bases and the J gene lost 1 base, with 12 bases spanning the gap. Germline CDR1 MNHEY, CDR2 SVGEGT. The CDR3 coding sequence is TGTGCCAGCAGCAAGCACGAGGGGAACACTGAAGCTTTCTTT. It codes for CASSKHEGNTEAFF.

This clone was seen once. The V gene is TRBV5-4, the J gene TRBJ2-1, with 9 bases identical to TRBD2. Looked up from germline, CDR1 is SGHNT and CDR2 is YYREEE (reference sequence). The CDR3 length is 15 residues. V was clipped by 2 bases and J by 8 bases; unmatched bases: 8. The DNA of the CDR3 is TGTGCCAGCAGCTTAGTAGCGGGAGAGCCCGATGAGCAGTTCTTC. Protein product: CASSLVAGEPDEQFF.

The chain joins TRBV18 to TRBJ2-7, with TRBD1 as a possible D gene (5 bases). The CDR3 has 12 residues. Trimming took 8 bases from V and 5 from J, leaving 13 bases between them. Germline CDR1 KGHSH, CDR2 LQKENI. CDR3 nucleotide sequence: TGTGCCAGCGCCCGAGCGACAGACGAGCAGTACTTC. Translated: CASARATDEQYF.

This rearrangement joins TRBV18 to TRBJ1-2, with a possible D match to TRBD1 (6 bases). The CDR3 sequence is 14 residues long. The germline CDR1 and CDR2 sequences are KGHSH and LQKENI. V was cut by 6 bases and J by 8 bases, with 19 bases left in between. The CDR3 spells CASSRATGETGYTF. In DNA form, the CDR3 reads TGTGCCAGCTCGAGGGCGACAGGAGAAACGGGCTACACCTTC.

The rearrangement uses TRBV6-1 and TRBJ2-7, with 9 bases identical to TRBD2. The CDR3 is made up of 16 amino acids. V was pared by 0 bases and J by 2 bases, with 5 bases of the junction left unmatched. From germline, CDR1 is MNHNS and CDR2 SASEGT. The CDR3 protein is CASSEALGLAAYEQYF. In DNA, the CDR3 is TGTGCCAGCAGTGAAGCCCTGGGACTAGCAGCCTACGAGCAGTACTTC.

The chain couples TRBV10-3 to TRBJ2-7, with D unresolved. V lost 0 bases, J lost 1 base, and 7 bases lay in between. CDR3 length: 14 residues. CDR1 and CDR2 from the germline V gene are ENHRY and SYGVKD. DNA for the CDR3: TGTGCCATCAGTGAGTCCTCGCAGTCCTACGAGCAGTACTTC. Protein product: CAISESSQSYEQYF.

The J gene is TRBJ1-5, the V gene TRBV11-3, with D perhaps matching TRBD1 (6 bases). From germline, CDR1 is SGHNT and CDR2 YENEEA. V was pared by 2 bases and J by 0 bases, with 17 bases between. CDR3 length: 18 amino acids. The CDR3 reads CASSLPGAKFDSNQPQHF. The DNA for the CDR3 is TGTGCCAGCAGCTTACCAGGGGCCAAATTCGATAGCAATCAGCCCCAGCATTTT.

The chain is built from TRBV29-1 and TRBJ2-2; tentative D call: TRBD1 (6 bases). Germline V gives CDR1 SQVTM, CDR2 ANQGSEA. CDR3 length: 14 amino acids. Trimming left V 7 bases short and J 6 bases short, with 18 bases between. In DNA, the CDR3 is TGCAGCGGCCTACAGGGCAGTGGGGCCGGGGAGCTGTTTTTT. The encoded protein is CSGLQGSGAGELFF.

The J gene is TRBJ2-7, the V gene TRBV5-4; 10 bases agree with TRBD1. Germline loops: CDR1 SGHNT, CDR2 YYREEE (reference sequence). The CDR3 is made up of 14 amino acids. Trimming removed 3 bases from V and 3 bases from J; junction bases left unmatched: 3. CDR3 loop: CASSSGQGIYEQYF. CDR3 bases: TGTGCCAGCAGCTCGGGACAGGGGATCTACGAGCAGTACTTC. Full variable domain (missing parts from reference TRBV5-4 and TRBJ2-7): ETGVTQSPTHLIKTRGQQVTLRCSSQSGHNTVSWYQQALGQGPQFIFQYYREEENGRGNFPPRFSGLQFPNYSSELNVNALELDDSALYLCASSSGQGIYEQYFGPGTRLTVT.

The chain's CDR3 is CASRLSTGAAYEQYF. The CDR3 nucleotides read TGTGCCAGCAGACTCTCGACAGGGGCCGCCTACGAGCAGTACTTC. The chain uses TRBV6-5 and TRBJ2-7; 8 nucleotides align to TRBD1. The CDR3 contains 15 residues. Germline V lookup: CDR1 MNHEY, CDR2 SVGAGI. The J segment lost 2 bases and the V segment lost 6 bases, leaving 9 bases of the junction unmatched.

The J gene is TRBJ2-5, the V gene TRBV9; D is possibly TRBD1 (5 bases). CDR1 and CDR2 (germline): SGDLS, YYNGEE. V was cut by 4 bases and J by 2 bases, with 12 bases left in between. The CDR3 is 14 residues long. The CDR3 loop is CASSPRQYQETQYF. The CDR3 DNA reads TGTGCCAGCAGCCCACGACAGTATCAAGAGACCCAGTACTTC.

CDR3 in DNA: TGTGCCAGCAGCGTAGATTCCGGAGGGGCCGCTGAAAAACTGTTTTTT. Translating it yields CASSVDSGGAAEKLFF. V gene TRBV9 combines with J gene TRBJ1-4, with D maybe TRBD1 (5 bases). V lost 0 bases to trimming and J lost 7 bases, with 16 bases between them. CDR1 is SGDLS and CDR2 is YYNGEE in the germline V gene. The CDR3 consists of 16 residues.

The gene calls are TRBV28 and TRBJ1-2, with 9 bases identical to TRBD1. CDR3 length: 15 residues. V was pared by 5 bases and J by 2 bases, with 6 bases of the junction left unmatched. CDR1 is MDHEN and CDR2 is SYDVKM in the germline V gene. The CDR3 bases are TGTGCCAGCAGTCCAACCGGGACAGGGAACTATGGCTACACCTTC. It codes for CASSPTGTGNYGYTF.

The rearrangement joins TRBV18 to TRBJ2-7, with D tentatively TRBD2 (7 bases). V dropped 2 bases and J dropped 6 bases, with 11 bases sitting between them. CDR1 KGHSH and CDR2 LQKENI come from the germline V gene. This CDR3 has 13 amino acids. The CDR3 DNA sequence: TGTGCCAGCTCACCAGGGAGGGGGGCCGAGCAGTACTTC. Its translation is CASSPGRGAEQYF.

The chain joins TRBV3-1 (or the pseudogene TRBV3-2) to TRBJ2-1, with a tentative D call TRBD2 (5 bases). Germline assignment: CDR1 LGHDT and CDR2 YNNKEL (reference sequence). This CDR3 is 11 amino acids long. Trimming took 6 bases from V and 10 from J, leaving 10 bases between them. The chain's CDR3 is CASSRGLEQFF. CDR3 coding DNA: TGTGCCAGCAGTCGCGGACTCGAGCAGTTCTTC.

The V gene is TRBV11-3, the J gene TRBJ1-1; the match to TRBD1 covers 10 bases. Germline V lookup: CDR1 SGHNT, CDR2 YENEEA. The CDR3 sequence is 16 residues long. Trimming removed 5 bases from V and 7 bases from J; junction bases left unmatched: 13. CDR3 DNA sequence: TGTGCCAGCAGCCCTGGGGACAGGGGAGTAAAGGATGAAGCTTTCTTT. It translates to CASSPGDRGVKDEAFF.

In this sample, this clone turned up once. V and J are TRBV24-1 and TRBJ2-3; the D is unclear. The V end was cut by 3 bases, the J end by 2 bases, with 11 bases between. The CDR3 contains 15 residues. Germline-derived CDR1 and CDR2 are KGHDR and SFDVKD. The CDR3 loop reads CATSDQRLVTDTQYF. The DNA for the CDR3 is TGTGCCACCAGTGATCAACGACTGGTCACAGATACGCAGTATTTT.

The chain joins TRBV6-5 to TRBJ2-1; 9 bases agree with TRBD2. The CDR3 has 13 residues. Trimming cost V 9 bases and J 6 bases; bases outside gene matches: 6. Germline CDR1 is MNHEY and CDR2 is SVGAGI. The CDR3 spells CASHSGSPNEQFF. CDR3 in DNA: TGTGCCAGTCATAGCGGGAGTCCCAATGAGCAGTTCTTC.

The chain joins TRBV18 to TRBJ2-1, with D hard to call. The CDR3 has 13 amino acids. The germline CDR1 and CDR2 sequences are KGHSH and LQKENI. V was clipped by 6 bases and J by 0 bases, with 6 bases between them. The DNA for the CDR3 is TGTGCCAGCTCCACGAGCTCCTACAATGAGCAGTTCTTC. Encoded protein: CASSTSSYNEQFF.

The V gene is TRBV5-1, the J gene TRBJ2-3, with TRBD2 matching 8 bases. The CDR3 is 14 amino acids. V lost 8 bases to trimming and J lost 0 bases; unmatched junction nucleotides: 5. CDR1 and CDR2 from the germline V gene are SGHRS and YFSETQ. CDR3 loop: CASKPSGSTDTQYF. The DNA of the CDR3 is TGCGCCAGTAAACCTAGCGGGAGCACAGATACGCAGTATTTT.

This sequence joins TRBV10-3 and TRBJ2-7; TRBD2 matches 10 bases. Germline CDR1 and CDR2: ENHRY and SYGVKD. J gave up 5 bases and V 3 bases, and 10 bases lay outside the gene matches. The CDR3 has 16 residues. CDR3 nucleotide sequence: TGTGCCATCAGTGAAGCGGGAGGGCCCAATAGGCACGAGCAGTACTTC. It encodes CAISEAGGPNRHEQYF.

The CDR3, as DNA: TGTGCCAGTAATCCTGGGGGACAGAACTATGGCTACACCTTC. It yields the protein CASNPGGQNYGYTF. The chain employs TRBV19 and TRBJ1-2, with 7 positions matching TRBD1. The trim removed 7 bases at V and 2 bases at J, leaving 7 bases unmatched. CDR3 length: 14 residues. CDR1 LNHDA and CDR2 SQIVND come from the germline V gene (reference sequence).

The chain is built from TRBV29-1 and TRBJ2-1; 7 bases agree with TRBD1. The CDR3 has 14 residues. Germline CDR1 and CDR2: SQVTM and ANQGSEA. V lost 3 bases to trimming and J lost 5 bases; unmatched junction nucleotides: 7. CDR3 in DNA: TGCAGCGTTGAGGCACAGGGGATGGACAATGAGCAGTTCTTC. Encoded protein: CSVEAQGMDNEQFF.

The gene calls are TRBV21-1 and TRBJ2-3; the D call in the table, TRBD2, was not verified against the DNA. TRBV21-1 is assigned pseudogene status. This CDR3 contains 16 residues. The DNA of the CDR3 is TGTGCCAGCAGCACCCGGGACTACGCTTTAAGTAATACGCAGTATTTT. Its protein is CASSTRDYALSNTQYF.

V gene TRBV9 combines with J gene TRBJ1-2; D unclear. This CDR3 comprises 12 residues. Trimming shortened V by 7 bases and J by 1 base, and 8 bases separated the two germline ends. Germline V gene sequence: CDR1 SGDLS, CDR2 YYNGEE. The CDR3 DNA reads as TGTGCCAGCGGGCGGGATAACTATGGCTACACCTTC. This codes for CASGRDNYGYTF.

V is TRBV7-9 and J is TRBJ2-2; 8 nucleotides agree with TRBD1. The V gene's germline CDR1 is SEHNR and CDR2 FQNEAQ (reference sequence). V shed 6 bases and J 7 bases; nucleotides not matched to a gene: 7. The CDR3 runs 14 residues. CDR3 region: CASSKTGGSGELFF. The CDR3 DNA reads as TGTGCCAGCAGTAAAACAGGGGGAAGCGGGGAGCTGTTTTTT.

Here the CDR3 reads CATRTGQYSPLHF. The CDR3 coding sequence is TGTGCCACCAGGACAGGCCAGTATTCACCCCTCCACTTT. J is TRBJ1-6 and V is TRBV25-1; 7 bases are a match to TRBD1. Per germline, CDR1 MGHDK and CDR2 SYGVNS. The CDR3 runs 13 residues. Trimming removed 10 bases from V and 8 bases from J; junction bases left unmatched: 8.